These 12 T cell receptor beta chains were all obtained from the same sample, sequenced in a study of monozygotic twins with inflammatory bowel disease. TCRdb re-called the 5' RACE reads; every CDR3 protein appears as one record, without DNA. Listed are roughly 320,000 distinct CDR3 sequences; over 5% falls within the top ten. The source material was blood. The receptors were gathered from a human donor with ulcerative colitis or Crohn's disease, or a healthy co-twin of an affected twin (not recorded which).

The gene calls are TRBV20-1 and TRBJ2-1; TCRdb picks TRBD2, but there is no DNA to check that call. Germline-derived CDR1 and CDR2 are DFQATT and SNEGSKA (reference sequence). The CDR3 has 15 residues. The CDR3 loop is CSAQTLAGGGNEQFF.

The genes are TRBV4-3 and TRBJ1-5; the D gene TCRdb calls, TRBD1, cannot be checked with no DNA. CDR3 length: 15 amino acids. CDR1 is LGHNA and CDR2 is YSLEER in the germline V gene. The chain's CDR3 is CASSPWTGGNQPQHF.

The V gene is TRBV20-1, the J gene TRBJ2-3; TCRdb's assignment of TRBD2 cannot be checked, as there is no DNA. Germline values: CDR1 DFQATT, CDR2 SNEGSKA (reference sequence). The CDR3 extends over 16 amino acids. Here the CDR3 reads CSARIASEGGTDTQYF.

This chain joins TRBV13 and TRBJ1-1. Germline values: CDR1 PRHDT, CDR2 FYEKMQ (reference sequence). This CDR3 is 14 amino acids long. This CDR3 reads CASSRGYQNTEAFF.

The chain carries TRBV9 and TRBJ2-7; TCRdb returns TRBD2, unconfirmable since there is no DNA. This CDR3 is 14 amino acids long. CDR1 SGDLS and CDR2 YYNGEE come from the germline V gene. CDR3 loop: CASNEGGGNYEQYF.

This chain connects TRBV3-1 to TRBJ2-1; TCRdb reports TRBD1, a call that lacks DNA to check it against. Germline loops: CDR1 LGHDT, CDR2 YNNKEL (reference sequence). This CDR3 comprises 15 residues. This CDR3 reads CASSQLGGLGGEQFF.

The rearrangement uses TRBV20-1 and TRBJ2-7; TCRdb returns TRBD1, unconfirmable since there is no DNA. The CDR3 consists of 16 residues. Germline-derived CDR1 and CDR2 are DFQATT and SNEGSKA (reference sequence). CDR3: CSARDPGKESAAEQYF.

The chain is built from TRBV28 and TRBJ2-2. In germline, CDR1 is MDHEN, CDR2 SYDVKM. CDR3 length equals 16 residues. The CDR3 region is CASSLARRTNTGELFF.

The rearrangement joins TRBV29-1 to TRBJ2-3. The CDR3 has 17 amino acids. CDR1 and CDR2 (germline): SQVTM, ANQGSEA. CDR3 residues: CSVEDLKAGASTDTQYF.

The J gene is TRBJ1-4, the V gene TRBV20-1; with no DNA, the TCRdb D assignment of TRBD1 cannot be verified. The CDR3 contains 13 residues. CDR1 is DFQATT and CDR2 is SNEGSKA in the germline V gene (reference sequence). This CDR3 reads CSATQGRNEKLFF.

Here the CDR3 reads CASSIRGLAGAFPSSSYNEQFF. The chain carries TRBV19 and TRBJ2-1; TCRdb's D call, TRBD2, is unchecked because there is no DNA. CDR1 and CDR2 from the germline V gene are LNHDA and SQIVND (reference sequence). The CDR3 consists of 22 residues.

This chain connects TRBV11-1 to TRBJ2-7; TCRdb's D call, TRBD2, is unchecked because there is no DNA. Germline V gives CDR1 SGHAT, CDR2 FQDESV (reference sequence). CDR3 length: 18 residues. The CDR3 is CASSPSRASGSYSYKQYF.